This T cell receptor (beta chain) is from a study of T cells in Graves' hyperthyroidism and ophthalmopathy. Researchers took RNA transcripts and amplified the TCR beta CDR3 regions from them. A set of HTBI primers served as the primers for a first-round RT-PCR of the TCR CDR3. MiXCR, run by TCRdb on the multiplex PCR reads, gives a single entry per CDR3 protein. The data show more than 500,000 distinct CDR3 sequences, with 13% to 15% seen just once and about 15% held by the top ten. Trimming removed 2 bases from V and 4 bases from J, with 12 bases in between. Germline V CDR1 and CDR2: SGHRS, YFSETQ. The CDR3 runs 14 residues.

The chain joins TRBV5-1 to TRBJ1-1; D gene uncertain. Sequences were obtained from blood. The TCR was taken from a woman in her 40s with Graves' hyperthyroidism. The CDR3 nucleotides read TGCGCCAGCAGCTTTTTTTTTATGGGCACTGAAGCTTTCTTT. It yields the protein CASSFFFMGTEAFF.